The 21 T cell receptor beta chains given below trace back to one sample, sequenced in a study of cytomegalovirus exposure and HLA in healthy donors. Use of 60 Vbeta and 13 Jbeta primers characterized the PCR. Data came from immunoSEQ multiplex PCR; TCRdb stores just in-frame clones and leaves some out. The data contain 150,000 to 200,000 clones, around 80% of them singletons. What was sequenced was PBMCs. The receptors originated from a female donor in good health and CMV-seronegative.

This clone came up once. This sequence joins TRBV2 and TRBJ2-1; D remains ambiguous. This CDR3 comprises 12 residues. V lost 0 bases to trimming and J lost 7 bases, with 4 bases between them. The germline gives CDR1 SNHLY, CDR2 FYNNEI. This CDR3 is CASSEARNEQFF. CDR3 DNA sequence: TGTGCCAGCAGTGAAGCCAGGAATGAGCAGTTCTTC.

The chain carries TRBV15 and TRBJ1-1; TRBD1 is a possible D gene (6 bases). The V end was cut by 8 bases, the J end by 4 bases, with 17 bases between. The CDR3 extends over 14 amino acids. From germline, CDR1 is LNHNV and CDR2 YYDKDF (reference sequence). The CDR3 spells CATWNGQSGTEAFF. The CDR3, as DNA: TGTGCCACCTGGAATGGACAGTCGGGCACTGAAGCTTTCTTT.

This clone was found a few times. V gene TRBV6-5 combines with J gene TRBJ2-7; D is undetermined. The germline V gene encodes CDR1 MNHEY and CDR2 SVGAGI. V was cut by 2 bases and J by 2 bases, with 10 bases left in between. The CDR3 has 14 residues. CDR3 residues: CASSYGQLAYEQYF. For the CDR3, the DNA is TGTGCCAGCAGTTACGGGCAGCTTGCCTACGAGCAGTACTTC.

This clone has only a few counts. The rearrangement joins TRBV6-5 to TRBJ1-1; possible D gene TRBD1, 6 bases. CDR1 is MNHEY and CDR2 is SVGAGI in the germline V gene. Between the trimmed V and J ends, which lost 0 bases and 5 bases, there was a span of 13 bases. The length of the CDR3 is 15 residues. The CDR3 reads CASSYSYQGWTEAFF. In nucleotides, the CDR3 is TGTGCCAGCAGTTACTCTTATCAGGGGTGGACTGAAGCTTTCTTT.

This chain uses TRBV10-3 with TRBJ1-1, with 7 bases matching TRBD1. J gave up 5 bases and V 10 bases, and 4 bases lay outside the gene matches. The CDR3 is 11 amino acids. The germline V gene encodes CDR1 ENHRY and CDR2 SYGVKD. In nucleotides, the CDR3 is TGTGCCAGTGGGGACAGTACTGAAGCTTTCTTT. Amino acids: CASGDSTEAFF.

This chain joins TRBV28 and TRBJ2-1; D is undetermined. Germline CDR1 MDHEN, CDR2 SYDVKM. This CDR3 comprises 15 residues. V was trimmed by 5 bases and J by 0 bases, leaving 11 bases between them. CDR3 protein: CASSGLIGSYNEQFF. Written as DNA, the CDR3 is TGTGCCAGCAGTGGGCTTATAGGCTCCTACAATGAGCAGTTCTTC.

The V call is TRBV4-3, the J call TRBJ2-2; TRBD2 might be the D (6 bases). V was clipped by 0 bases and J by 0 bases, with 20 bases between them. Looked up from germline, CDR1 is LGHNA and CDR2 is YSLEER. This CDR3 is 20 amino acids long. The CDR3 loop is CASSQDLLVEGLPNTGELFF. CDR3 in DNA: TGCGCCAGCAGCCAAGATCTACTAGTCGAGGGACTGCCGAACACCGGGGAGCTGTTTTTT.

There are a few counts of this clone. The rearrangement links TRBV29-1 to TRBJ1-1, with 7 nucleotides matching TRBD1. V shed 7 bases and J 1 base; nucleotides not matched to a gene: 6. This CDR3 is built from 13 residues. Looked up from germline, CDR1 is SQVTM and CDR2 is ANQGSEA. The CDR3: CSGLQGKNTEAFF. DNA of the CDR3: TGCAGCGGCCTACAGGGGAAGAACACTGAAGCTTTCTTT.

The rearrangement uses TRBV28 and TRBJ1-5; possibly TRBD1 for D (6 bases). Trimming removed 6 bases at V and 6 bases at J, with 18 bases between. Germline V gives CDR1 MDHEN, CDR2 SYDVKM. CDR3 length: 15 residues. CDR3 coding DNA: TGTGCCAGCAGAACTCTGACAGGCTCAGGTCAGCCCCAGCATTTT. Translated: CASRTLTGSGQPQHF.

The chain uses TRBV19 and TRBJ2-1; tentatively, D is TRBD2 (7 bases). Germline CDR1 LNHDA, CDR2 SQIVND (reference sequence). V was cut by 5 bases and J by 2 bases, with 13 bases left in between. CDR3 length: 15 residues. In DNA, the CDR3 is TGTGCCAGTAGTCCTTCGGGGGGCACCTACAATGAGCAGTTCTTC. It translates to CASSPSGGTYNEQFF.

The rearrangement joins TRBV7-9 to TRBJ2-7, with a possible D match to TRBD2 (6 bases). The V end lost 4 bases, the J end lost 2 bases, and 12 bases lay between the germline ends. This CDR3 has 14 residues. The germline V gene encodes CDR1 SEHNR and CDR2 FQNEAQ (reference sequence). CDR3 region: CASSYGAGTYEQYF. In DNA form, the CDR3 reads TGTGCCAGCAGCTACGGGGCGGGGACCTACGAGCAGTACTTC.

This clone was picked up one time. The V and J genes are TRBV11-3 and TRBJ2-1, with 8 bases fitting TRBD2. This CDR3 spans 16 amino acids. Germline CDR1 and CDR2: SGHNT and YENEEA. The V gene end was trimmed by 5 bases and the J gene end by 3 bases; junction bases not matched to a gene: 9. The CDR3 region is CASSLRGGRGYNEQFF. In DNA, the CDR3 is TGTGCCAGCAGCCTCCGGGGGGGCAGAGGCTACAATGAGCAGTTCTTC.

This clone was observed once. The DNA for the CDR3 is TGTGCCAGCAGCTTGGCGGGGGGGAGGGATGAGCAGTTCTTC. Its protein product is CASSLAGGRDEQFF. The rearrangement links TRBV5-4 to TRBJ2-1; 8 positions agree with TRBD2. V gave up 0 bases and J gave up 8 bases; unmatched junction bases: 4. CDR3 length equals 14 residues. Germline assignment: CDR1 SGHNT and CDR2 YYREEE (reference sequence).

The chain couples TRBV18 to TRBJ1-2; unclear D gene. Per germline, CDR1 KGHSH and CDR2 LQKENI. This CDR3 has 13 residues. V lost 4 bases to trimming and J lost 8 bases, with 14 bases between them. The CDR3 region is CASSRGSKEGYTF. In nucleotides, the CDR3 is TGTGCCAGCTCACGCGGTTCCAAGGAGGGCTACACCTTC.

V gene TRBV18 combines with J gene TRBJ1-1, with 7 bases aligning to TRBD1. The germline V gene encodes CDR1 KGHSH and CDR2 LQKENI. This CDR3 has 16 amino acids. Losses at the gene ends were 5 bases for V and 4 bases for J; bases not matched to a gene: 13. The CDR3 sequence is CASSFTGARGRTEAFF. The CDR3, as DNA: TGTGCCAGCTCATTCACAGGGGCCCGAGGGCGCACTGAAGCTTTCTTT.

This chain joins TRBV4-1 and TRBJ1-6; the D gene is possibly TRBD1 (5 bases). Deletions cut 0 bases from V and 1 base from J, with 10 bases between. Germline V CDR1 and CDR2: MGHRA, YSYEKL. The CDR3 is made up of 17 amino acids. The CDR3 sequence: CASSQEEGRSYNSPLHF. The CDR3 nucleotides read TGCGCCAGCAGCCAAGAAGAGGGGAGGTCCTATAATTCACCCCTCCACTTT.

This rearrangement joins TRBV7-9 to TRBJ1-3; TRBD1 aligns across 7 bases. The CDR3 spans 14 residues. Trimming at V came to 5 bases and at J to 3 bases, leaving 4 bases not matched to a gene. Per germline, CDR1 SEHNR and CDR2 FQNEAQ (reference sequence). The CDR3 DNA is TGTGCCAGCAGCAGGGCAGGGGGTGGAAACACCATATATTTT. This codes for CASSRAGGGNTIYF.

This chain links TRBV5-1 with TRBJ2-3; 9 bases align to TRBD2. The J segment lost 5 bases and the V segment lost 0 bases, leaving 4 bases of the junction unmatched. Germline V CDR1 and CDR2: SGHRS, YFSETQ. The CDR3 loop spans 15 amino acids. The CDR3 region is CASSLASGDQDTQYF. For the CDR3, the DNA is TGCGCCAGCAGCTTGGCTAGCGGGGATCAAGATACGCAGTATTTT. Full variable domain (missing parts from reference TRBV5-1 and TRBJ2-3): KAGVTQTPRYLIKTRGQQVTLSCSPISGHRSVSWYQQTPGQGLQFLFEYFSETQRNKGNFPGRFSGRQFSNSRSEMNVSTLELGDSALYLCASSLASGDQDTQYFGPGTRLTVL.

The chain couples TRBV2 to TRBJ1-5; 9 bases match TRBD1. The germline CDR1 and CDR2 sequences are SNHLY and FYNNEI. V trimming: 6 bases; J trimming: 4 bases; junction bases outside the gene matches: 7. The CDR3 contains 15 residues. CDR3 sequence: CASRAGQGSNQPQHF. The CDR3 bases are TGTGCCAGCAGGGCGGGACAGGGAAGTAATCAGCCCCAGCATTTT.

This clone has a handful of counts. V usage is TRBV28 and J usage is TRBJ1-4; D might be TRBD1 (6 bases). The ends were cut back, 1 base at V and 0 bases at J, with 12 bases in the middle. CDR1 MDHEN and CDR2 SYDVKM come from the germline V gene. The CDR3 consists of 17 residues. CDR3 coding DNA: TGTGCCAGCAGTTTATTAGGGGGGGGGACAACTAATGAAAAACTGTTTTTT. It encodes CASSLLGGGTTNEKLFF.

CDR3 bases: TGTGCCAGCTCACGCCAGACAGGTCAAGATACGCAGTATTTT. It yields the protein CASSRQTGQDTQYF. The chain has TRBV18 and TRBJ2-3; weak D call: TRBD1 (6 bases). V lost 4 bases, J lost 5 bases, and 13 bases lay in between. The CDR3 is made up of 14 amino acids. Germline CDR1 is KGHSH and CDR2 is LQKENI.